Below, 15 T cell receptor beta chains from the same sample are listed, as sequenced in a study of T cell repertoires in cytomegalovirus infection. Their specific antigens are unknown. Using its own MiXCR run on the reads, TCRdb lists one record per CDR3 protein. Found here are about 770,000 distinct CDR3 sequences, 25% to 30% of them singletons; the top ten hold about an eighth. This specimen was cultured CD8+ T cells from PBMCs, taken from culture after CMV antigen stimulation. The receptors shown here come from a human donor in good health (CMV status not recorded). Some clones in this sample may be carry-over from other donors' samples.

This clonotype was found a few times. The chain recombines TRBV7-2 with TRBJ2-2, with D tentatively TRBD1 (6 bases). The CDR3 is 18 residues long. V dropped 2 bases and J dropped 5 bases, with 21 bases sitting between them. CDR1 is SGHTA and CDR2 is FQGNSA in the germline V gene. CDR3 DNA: TGTGCCAGCAGCTTATCCCAAGAGGGACAACCGCGGACCGGGGAGCTGTTTTTT. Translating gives CASSLSQEGQPRTGELFF.

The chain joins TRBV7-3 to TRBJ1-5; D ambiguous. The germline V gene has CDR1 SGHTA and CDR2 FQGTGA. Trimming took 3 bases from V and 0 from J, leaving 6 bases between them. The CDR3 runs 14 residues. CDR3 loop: CASSFAPSNQPQHF. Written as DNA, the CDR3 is TGTGCCAGCAGCTTCGCGCCTAGCAATCAGCCCCAGCATTTT.

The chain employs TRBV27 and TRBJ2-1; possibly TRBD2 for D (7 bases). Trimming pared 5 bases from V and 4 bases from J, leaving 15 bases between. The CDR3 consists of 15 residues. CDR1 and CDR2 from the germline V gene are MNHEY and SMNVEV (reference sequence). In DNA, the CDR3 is TGTGCCAGCAGTCAAATCGGGGGGCGTTACAATGAGCAGTTCTTC. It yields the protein CASSQIGGRYNEQFF.

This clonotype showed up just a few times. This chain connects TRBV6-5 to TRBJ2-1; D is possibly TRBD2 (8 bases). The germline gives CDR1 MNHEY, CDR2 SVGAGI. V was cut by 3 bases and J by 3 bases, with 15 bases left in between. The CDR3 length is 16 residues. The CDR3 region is CASSYGTAGDYNEQFF. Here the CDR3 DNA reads TGTGCCAGCAGTTATGGGACAGCGGGGGACTACAATGAGCAGTTCTTC.

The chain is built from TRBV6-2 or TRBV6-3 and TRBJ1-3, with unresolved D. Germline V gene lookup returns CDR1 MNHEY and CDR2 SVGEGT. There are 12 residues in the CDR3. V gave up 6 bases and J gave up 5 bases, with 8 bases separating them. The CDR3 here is CASRTRRNTIYF. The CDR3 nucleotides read TGTGCCAGCAGAACAAGAAGAAACACCATATATTTT.

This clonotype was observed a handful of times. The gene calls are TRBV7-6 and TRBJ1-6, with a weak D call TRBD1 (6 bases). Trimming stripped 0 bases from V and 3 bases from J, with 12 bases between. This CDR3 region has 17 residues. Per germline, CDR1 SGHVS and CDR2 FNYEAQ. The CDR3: CASSLAGSGDYNSPLHF. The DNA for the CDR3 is TGTGCCAGCAGCTTAGCAGGGTCAGGGGACTATAATTCACCCCTCCACTTT.

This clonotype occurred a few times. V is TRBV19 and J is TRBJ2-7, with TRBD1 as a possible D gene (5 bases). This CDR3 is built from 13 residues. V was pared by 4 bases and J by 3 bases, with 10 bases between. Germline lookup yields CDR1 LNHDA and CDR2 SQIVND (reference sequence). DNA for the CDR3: TGTGCCAGTAGTAAATCGACAGACTACGAGCAGTACGTC. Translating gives CASSKSTDYEQYV.

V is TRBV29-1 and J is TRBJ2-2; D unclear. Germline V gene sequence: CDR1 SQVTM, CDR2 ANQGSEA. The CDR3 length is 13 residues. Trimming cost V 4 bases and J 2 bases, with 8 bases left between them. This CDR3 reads CSVAYGNTGELFF. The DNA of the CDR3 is TGCAGCGTTGCATACGGCAACACCGGGGAGCTGTTTTTT.

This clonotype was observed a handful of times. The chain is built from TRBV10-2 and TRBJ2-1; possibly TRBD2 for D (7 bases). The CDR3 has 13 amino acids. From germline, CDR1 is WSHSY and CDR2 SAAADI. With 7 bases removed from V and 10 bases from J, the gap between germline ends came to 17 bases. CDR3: CASTEAGAGEQFF. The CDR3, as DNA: TGCGCCAGCACGGAGGCGGGGGCGGGGGAGCAGTTCTTC.

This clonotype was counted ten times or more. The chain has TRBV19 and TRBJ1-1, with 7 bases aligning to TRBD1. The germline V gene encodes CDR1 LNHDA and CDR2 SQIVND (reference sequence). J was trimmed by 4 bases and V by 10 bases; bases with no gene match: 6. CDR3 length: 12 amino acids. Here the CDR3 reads CATRTGGTEAFF. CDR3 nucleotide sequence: TGTGCCACCCGGACAGGCGGCACTGAAGCTTTCTTT. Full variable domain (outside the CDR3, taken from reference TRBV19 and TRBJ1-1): DGGITQSPKYLFRKEGQNVTLSCEQNLNHDAMYWYRQDPGQGLRLIYYSQIVNDFQKGDIAEGYSVSREKKESFPLTVTSAQKNPTAFYLCATRTGGTEAFFGQGTRLTVV.

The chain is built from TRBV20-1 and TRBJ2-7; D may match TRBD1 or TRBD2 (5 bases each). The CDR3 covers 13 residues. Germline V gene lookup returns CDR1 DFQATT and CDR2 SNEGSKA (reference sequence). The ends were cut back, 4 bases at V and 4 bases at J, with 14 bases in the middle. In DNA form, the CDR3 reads TGCAGTGCTACTCCGGGGCCGGGATACGAGCAGTACGTC. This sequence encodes CSATPGPGYEQYV.

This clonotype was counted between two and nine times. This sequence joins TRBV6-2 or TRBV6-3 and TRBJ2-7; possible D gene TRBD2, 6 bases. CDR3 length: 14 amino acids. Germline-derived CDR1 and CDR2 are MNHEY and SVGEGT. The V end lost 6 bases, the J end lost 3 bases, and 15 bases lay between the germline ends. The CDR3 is CASRQVQGLYEQYV. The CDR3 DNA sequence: TGTGCCAGCAGGCAGGTGCAGGGACTCTACGAGCAGTACGTC.

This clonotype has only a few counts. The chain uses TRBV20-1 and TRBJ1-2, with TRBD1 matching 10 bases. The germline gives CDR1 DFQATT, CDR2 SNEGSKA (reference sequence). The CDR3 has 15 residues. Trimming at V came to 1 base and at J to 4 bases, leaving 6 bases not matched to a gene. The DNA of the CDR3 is TGCAGTGCTAGAGGCCGGGACAGGGGCGCCTATGGCTACACCTTC. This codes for CSARGRDRGAYGYTF.

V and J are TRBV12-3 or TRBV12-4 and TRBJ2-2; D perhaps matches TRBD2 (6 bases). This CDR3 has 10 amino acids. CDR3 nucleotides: TGTGCGGAGCGGGCCGGGGAGCTGTTTTTT. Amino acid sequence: CAERAGELFF.

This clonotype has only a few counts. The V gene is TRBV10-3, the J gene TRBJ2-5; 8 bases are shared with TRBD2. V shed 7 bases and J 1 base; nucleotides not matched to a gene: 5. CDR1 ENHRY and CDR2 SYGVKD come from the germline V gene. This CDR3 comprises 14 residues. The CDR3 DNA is TGTGCCATCAACTCGGGGGGGCTCCAAGAGACCCAGTACTTC. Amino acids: CAINSGGLQETQYF.